This TCR beta chain was identified in a study of CD8 T cells in Susac syndrome. Reverse transcription of roughly 0.5 to 1 ug RNA was performed with random hexamers. Multiplex immunoSEQ PCR targeted 54 Vbeta and 13 Jbeta TCR beta segments. TCRdb redid the calling of the immunoSEQ multiplex PCR reads with MiXCR, one entry per CDR3 protein. The data contain around 180,000 distinct CDR3 sequences, roughly 94% of them singletons. V was clipped by 2 bases and J by 1 base, with 5 bases between them. This CDR3 region has 13 residues. CDR1 is SGHVS and CDR2 is FQNEAQ in the germline V gene. V gene TRBV7-8 combines with J gene TRBJ1-2; D unresolved. The origin of this receptor is a human donor with Susac syndrome. The sequenced sample consisted of CD4+ T cells from PBMCs. Written as DNA, the CDR3 is TGTGCCAGCAGCTTAAGTTTTAACTATGGCTACACCTTC. The encoded protein is CASSLSFNYGYTF.